The clone carrying this T cell receptor (beta chain) was seen ten or more times. This sample's time point: newly diagnosed GD, antithyroid drugs for less than 3 months. RNA extracted from PBMCs served as the sequencing template. Graves' disease diagnoses followed American Thyroid Association guidelines. V lost 0 bases and J lost 2; bases outside the gene matches: 5. The V gene's germline CDR1 is SGHKS and CDR2 YYEKEE (reference sequence). The CDR3 spans 15 residues. Arm-PCR of CDR3 regions with iRepertoire HTBI primers generated TCR beta libraries. TCRdb reanalysed the multiplex PCR reads using MiXCR and keeps one entry per CDR3 protein. Among approximately 350,000 distinct CDR3 sequences listed, about 11% were seen once. The sample belongs to a study of regulatory T cells in long-lasting Graves disease. Separately, the same data were catalogued under a study of T cells in Graves' hyperthyroidism and ophthalmopathy. That study adds: Investigators excluded patients with uncontrolled infection, other autoimmune disease, pregnancy or lactation. Most thyroid clonotypes with frequency above 0.001 were detected in blood.

The TCR was taken from a woman under 30 with Graves disease. The chain couples TRBV5-5 to TRBJ2-7, with 7 positions matching TRBD2. Sequences were derived from peripheral blood mononuclear cells (PBMCs), sampled at new diagnosis, from a patient treated with antithyroid drugs. The CDR3 region has the DNA TGTGCCAGCAGCTTGGGACTAGCTCTCACCTACGAGCAGTACGTC. Encoded protein: CASSLGLALTYEQYV.